This paragraph reports one T cell receptor (beta chain). As processed by the authors: Estimation of nucleated cell counts relied on the amplification of reference gene primers. Method: immunoSEQ multiplex PCR; TCRdb's copy keeps in-frame clones and lacks some. From that table come the V and J calls and clone size; the DNA was used to work out D and trimming. The profile shows around 180,000 clones, about 89% of them singletons. The data were taken from a study of blood T cell repertoires in COVID-19. As for the study in general: Acute-phase and convalescent COVID-19 samples originated in the United States, Italy and Spain. T cells, B-cell-depleted T cells, or PBMCs provided the cDNA or gDNA that served as material.

This CDR3 is built from 14 residues. Trimming cost V 5 bases and J 3 bases; bases outside gene matches: 7. Germline assignment: CDR1 MGHRA and CDR2 YSYEKL. This chain uses TRBV4-1 with TRBJ2-7; 7 bases line up with TRBD1. The sample consisted of peripheral blood. This TCR derives from a man aged 35-49 years with active or convalescent COVID-19. CDR3 bases: TGCGCCAGCAGCATTCAAGACAGGGACTACGAGCAGTACTTC. As protein: CASSIQDRDYEQYF.